This T cell receptor beta chain was profiled in a study of T cell clonality in common variable immunodeficiency. Findings and caveats of the study: Compared with healthy controls, CVID subjects showed increased TCRbeta clonality, mostly in about a third. Common variable immunodeficiency TCR beta sequences reportedly had fewer deletions and N-nucleotide insertions.

This clone was seen more than once but under ten times. Antigen: not known. The read stops 3 residues short of the end of the CDR3; the missing end is completed from the germline J gene. Of CVID subjects, roughly 15 were female and over 25 male, mean age roughly 40. Caucasian heritage predominated among both patients and controls. Donors gave 5 to 8 ml heparinized peripheral whole blood. TCRdb keeps only in-frame clones here, not all; method: immunoSEQ multiplex PCR. Altogether 25,000 or so clones were found in the sample, and no singletons occur. In germline, CDR1 is SNHLY, CDR2 FYNNEI. Trimming took off 2 bases at V and 5 bases at J, with 25 bases between the two ends. The CDR3 covers 18 residues.

The chain is built from TRBV2 and TRBJ2-7; TRBD2 is a possible D gene (8 bases). Material: peripheral blood mononuclear cells. The sequence came from a human donor with common variable immunodeficiency. The DNA read from the CDR3 is TGTGCCAGCAGTGAACTCCGGGGGGGAGCAGGGGGTTTCAACGAG. This sequence encodes CASSELRGGAGGFNE. Given in full, the CDR3 is CASSELRGGAGGFNEQYF.